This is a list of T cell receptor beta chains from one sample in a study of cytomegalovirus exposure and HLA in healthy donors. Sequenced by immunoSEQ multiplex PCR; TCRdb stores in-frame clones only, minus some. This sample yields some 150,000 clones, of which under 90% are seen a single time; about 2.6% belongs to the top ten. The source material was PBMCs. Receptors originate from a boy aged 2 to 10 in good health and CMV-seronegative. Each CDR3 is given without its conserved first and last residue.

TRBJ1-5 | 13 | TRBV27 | ASRVTAYSNQPQH
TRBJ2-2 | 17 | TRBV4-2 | ASSRGTGGAIANTGELF
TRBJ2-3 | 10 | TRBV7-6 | ASSLTADTQY
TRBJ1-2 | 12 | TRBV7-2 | ASSLIQGTGGYT
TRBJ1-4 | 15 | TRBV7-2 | ASSLLRTGVTNEKLF
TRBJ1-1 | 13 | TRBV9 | ASSTSGGGNTEAF
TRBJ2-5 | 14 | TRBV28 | ASSFTVLAGQETQY
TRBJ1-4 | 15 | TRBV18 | ASSPPDPGQANEKLF
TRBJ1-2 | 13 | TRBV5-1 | ASSPAGRANYGYT
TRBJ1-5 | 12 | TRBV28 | ASGLGGADQPQH
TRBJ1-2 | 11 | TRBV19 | ASTATGNYGYT
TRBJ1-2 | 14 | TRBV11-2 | ASSQRSGGIGYGYT
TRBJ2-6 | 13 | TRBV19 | ASSIGGSGANVLT
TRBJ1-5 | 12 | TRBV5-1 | ASSLEGVYQPQH
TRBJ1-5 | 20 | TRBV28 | ASSLYPAGKVNRGHSNQPQH
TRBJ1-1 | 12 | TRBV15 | ATSRVRENTEAF
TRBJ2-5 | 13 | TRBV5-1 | ASSLLTSGAETQY
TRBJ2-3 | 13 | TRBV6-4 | ASSVSGGATDTQY
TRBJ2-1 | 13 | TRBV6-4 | ASSDLTGGRNEQF
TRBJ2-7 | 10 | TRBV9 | ASSVSGVEQY
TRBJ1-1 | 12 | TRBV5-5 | ASGNQGSSTEAF
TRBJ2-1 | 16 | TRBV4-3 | ASSQDSLAGGTYNEQF
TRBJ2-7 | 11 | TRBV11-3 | ASSEQGLHEQY
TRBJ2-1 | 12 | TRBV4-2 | ASSPRRGLDEQF
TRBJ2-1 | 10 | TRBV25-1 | ASSEKSNEQF
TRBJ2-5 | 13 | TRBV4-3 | ASSHSARSQETQY
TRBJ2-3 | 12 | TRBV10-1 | ASSYSGRWDTQY
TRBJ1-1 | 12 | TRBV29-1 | SVDEGGFESEAF